This T cell receptor beta chain originates from a study of T cell responses to AZD1222 COVID-19 vaccine. Background on the study: The study pooled second doses at about 4 or about 12 weeks.

The CDR3 is made up of 15 amino acids. CDR1 is SEHNR and CDR2 is FQNEAQ in the germline V gene (reference sequence). Overall study findings and caveats: Rises in breadth and depth of Spike-specific TCRs came after two AZD1222 doses. Clonal diversity was possibly underestimated; the donors were predominantly white British and more often female.

About this clone: Its antigen is not identified. The junction departs from the called germline gene at one end, perhaps through a read error.

The table came from immunoSEQ multiplex PCR; TCRdb's copy has only in-frame clones and leaves some out. The table has about 120,000 clones, 80% to 90% seen once. The source of this sequence is an adult in good health. The chain recombines TRBV7-9 with TRBJ1-3, with D possibly being TRBD1 (5 bases). Sequences were derived from peripheral blood, sampled on day 0 of AZD1222 vaccination. CDR3: CASEGARSSRNTIYF. CDR3 nucleotide sequence: TGTGCCAGCGAAGGGGCCCGATCCTCTAGAAACACCATATATTTT.